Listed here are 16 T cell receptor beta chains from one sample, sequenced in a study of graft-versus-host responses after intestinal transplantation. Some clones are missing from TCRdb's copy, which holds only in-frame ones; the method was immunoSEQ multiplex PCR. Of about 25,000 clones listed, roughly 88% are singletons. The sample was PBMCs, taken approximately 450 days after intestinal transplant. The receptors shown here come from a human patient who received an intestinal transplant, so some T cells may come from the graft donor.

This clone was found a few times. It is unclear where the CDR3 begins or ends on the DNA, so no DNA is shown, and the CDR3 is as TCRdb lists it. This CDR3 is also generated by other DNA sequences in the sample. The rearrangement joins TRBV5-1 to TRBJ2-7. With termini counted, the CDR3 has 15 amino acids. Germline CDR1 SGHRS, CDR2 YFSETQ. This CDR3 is CASSFGPGGGSEQYF.

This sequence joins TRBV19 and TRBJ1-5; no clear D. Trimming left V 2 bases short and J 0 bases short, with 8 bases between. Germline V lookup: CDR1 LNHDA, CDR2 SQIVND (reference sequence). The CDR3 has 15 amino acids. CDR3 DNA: TGTGCCAGTAGTATACGTCAGGATAGCAATCAGCCCCAGCATTTT. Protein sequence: CASSIRQDSNQPQHF.

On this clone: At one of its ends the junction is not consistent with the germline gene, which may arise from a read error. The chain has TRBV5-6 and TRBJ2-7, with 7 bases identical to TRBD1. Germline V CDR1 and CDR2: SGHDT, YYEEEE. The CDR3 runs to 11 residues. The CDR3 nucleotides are TGTGCCAGCAGCTTGTTGGGACAGTTTGTCTTC. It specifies CASSLLGQFVF.

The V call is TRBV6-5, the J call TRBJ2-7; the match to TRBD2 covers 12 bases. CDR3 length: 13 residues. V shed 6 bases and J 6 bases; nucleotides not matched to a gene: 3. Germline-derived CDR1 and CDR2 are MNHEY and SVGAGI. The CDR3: CASRLAGGSEQYF. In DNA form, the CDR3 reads TGTGCCAGCAGACTAGCGGGAGGATCCGAGCAGTACTTC.

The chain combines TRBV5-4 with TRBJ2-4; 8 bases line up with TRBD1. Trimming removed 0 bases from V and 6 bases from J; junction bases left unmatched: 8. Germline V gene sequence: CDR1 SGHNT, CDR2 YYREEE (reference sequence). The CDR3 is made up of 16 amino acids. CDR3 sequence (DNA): TGTGCCAGCAGCTTGGATCAGGGGGCGCTAAGAAACATTCAGTACTTC. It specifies CASSLDQGALRNIQYF.

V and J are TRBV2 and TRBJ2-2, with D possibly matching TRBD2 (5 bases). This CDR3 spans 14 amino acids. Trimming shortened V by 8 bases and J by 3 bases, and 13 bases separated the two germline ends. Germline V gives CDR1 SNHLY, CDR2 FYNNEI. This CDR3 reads CASERSPDTGELFF. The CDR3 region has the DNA TGTGCCAGCGAGCGGTCCCCGGACACCGGGGAGCTGTTTTTT.

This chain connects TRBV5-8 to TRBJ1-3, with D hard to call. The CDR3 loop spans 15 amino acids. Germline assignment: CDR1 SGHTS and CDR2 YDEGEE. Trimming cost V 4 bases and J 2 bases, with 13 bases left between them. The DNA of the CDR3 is TGTGCCAGCAGCATCGGGAATTCGGCTGGAAACACCATATATTTT. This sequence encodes CASSIGNSAGNTIYF.

The CDR3 DNA reads as TGCAGCGTGGCGGGCGGAAGAACTGAAGCTTTCTTT. Protein product: CSVAGGRTEAFF. The rearrangement links TRBV29-1 to TRBJ1-1; D gene uncertain. V lost 6 bases and J lost 5, with 13 bases in between. In germline, CDR1 is SQVTM, CDR2 ANQGSEA. The CDR3 loop spans 12 amino acids.

For the CDR3, the DNA is TGTGCCAGCAGTTCGACTCAGTACAATGAGCAGTTCTTC. The encoded protein is CASSSTQYNEQFF. V usage is TRBV6-6 and J usage is TRBJ2-1; D call uncertain. The CDR3 runs 13 residues. The V end lost 4 bases, the J end lost 4 bases, and 8 bases lay between the germline ends. Per the germline V gene, CDR1 is MNHNY and CDR2 is SVGAGI (reference sequence).

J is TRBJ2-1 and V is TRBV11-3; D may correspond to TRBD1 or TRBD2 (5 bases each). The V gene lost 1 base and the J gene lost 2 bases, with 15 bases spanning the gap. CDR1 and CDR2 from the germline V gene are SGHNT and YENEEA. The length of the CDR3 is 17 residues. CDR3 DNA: TGTGCCAGCAGCTTAGGGGATATGGGACGCCCCTACAATGAGCAGTTCTTC. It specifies CASSLGDMGRPYNEQFF.

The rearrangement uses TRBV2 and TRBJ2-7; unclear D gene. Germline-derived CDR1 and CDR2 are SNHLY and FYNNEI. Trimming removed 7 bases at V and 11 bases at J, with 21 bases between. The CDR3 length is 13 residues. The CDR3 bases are TGTGCCAGCATTGGAGCGCTCCTAGTACGAGAGTACTTC. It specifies CASIGALLVREYF.

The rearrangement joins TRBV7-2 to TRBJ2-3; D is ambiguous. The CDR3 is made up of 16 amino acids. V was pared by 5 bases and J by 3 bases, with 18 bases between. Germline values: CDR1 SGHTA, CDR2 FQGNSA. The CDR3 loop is CASSLLVRSGTDTQYF. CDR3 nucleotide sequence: TGTGCCAGCAGCCTACTGGTAAGGAGTGGTACAGATACGCAGTATTTT. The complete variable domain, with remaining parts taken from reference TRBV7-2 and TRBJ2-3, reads GAGVSQSPSNKVTEKGKDVELRCDPISGHTALYWYRQSLGQGLEFLIYFQGNSAPDKSGLPSDRFSAERTGGSVSTLTIQRTQQEDSAVYLCASSLLVRSGTDTQYFGPGTRLTVL.

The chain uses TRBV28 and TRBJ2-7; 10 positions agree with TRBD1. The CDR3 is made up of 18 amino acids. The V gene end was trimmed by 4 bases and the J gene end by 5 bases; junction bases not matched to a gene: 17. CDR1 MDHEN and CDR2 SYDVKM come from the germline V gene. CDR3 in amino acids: CASSSHYVTGQGWNEQYF. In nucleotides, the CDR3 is TGTGCCAGCAGTTCCCACTACGTAACGGGACAGGGGTGGAACGAGCAGTACTTC.

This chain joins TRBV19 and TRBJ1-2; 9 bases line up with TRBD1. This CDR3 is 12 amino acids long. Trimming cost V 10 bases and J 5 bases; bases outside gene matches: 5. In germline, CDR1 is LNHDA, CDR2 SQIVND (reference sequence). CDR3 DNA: TGTGCCACAAAGGGACAGGGATATGGCTACACCTTC. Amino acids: CATKGQGYGYTF.

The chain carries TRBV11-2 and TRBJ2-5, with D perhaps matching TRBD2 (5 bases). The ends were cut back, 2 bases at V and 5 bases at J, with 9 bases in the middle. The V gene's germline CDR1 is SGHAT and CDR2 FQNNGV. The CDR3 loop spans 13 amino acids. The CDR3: CASSLWGVETQYF. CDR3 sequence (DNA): TGTGCCAGCAGCTTATGGGGAGTGGAGACCCAGTACTTC.

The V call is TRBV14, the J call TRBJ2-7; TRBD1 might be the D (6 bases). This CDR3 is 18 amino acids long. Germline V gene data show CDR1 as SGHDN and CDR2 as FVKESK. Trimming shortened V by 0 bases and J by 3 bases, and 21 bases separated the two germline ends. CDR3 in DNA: TGTGCCAGCAGCCAAGAAATTTGGGGATGGGTAGGGGGCTACGAGCAGTACTTC. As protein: CASSQEIWGWVGGYEQYF.